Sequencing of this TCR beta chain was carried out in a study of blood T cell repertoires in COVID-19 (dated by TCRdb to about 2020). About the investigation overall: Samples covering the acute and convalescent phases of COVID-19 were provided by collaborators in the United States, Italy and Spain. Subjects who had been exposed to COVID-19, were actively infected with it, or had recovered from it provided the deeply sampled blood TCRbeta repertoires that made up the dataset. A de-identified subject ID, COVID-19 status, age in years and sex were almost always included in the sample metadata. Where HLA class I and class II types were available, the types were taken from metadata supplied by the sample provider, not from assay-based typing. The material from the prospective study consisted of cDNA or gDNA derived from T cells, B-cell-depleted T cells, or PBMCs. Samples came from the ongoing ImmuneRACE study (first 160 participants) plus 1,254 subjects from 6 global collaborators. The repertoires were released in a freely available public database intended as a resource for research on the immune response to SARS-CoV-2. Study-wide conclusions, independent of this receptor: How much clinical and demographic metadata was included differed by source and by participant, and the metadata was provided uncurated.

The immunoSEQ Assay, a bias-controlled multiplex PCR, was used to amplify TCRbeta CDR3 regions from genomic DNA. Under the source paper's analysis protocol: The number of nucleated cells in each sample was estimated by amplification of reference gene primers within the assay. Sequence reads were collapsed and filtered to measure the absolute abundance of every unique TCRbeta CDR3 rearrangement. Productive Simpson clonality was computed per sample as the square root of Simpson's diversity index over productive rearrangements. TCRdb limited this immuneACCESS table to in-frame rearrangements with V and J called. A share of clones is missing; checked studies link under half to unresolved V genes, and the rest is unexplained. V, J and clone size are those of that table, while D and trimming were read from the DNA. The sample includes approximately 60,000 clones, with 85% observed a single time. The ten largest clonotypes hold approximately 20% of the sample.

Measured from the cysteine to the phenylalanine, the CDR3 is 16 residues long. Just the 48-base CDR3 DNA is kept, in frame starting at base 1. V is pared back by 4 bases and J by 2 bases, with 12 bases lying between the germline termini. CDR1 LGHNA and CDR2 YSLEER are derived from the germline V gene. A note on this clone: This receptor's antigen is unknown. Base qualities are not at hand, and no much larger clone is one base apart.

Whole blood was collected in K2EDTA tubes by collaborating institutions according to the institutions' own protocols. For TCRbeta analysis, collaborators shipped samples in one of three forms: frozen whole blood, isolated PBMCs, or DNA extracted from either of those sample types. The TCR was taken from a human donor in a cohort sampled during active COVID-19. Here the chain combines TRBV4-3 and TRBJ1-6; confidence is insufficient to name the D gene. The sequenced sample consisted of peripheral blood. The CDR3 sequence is CASSRGQSAYNSPLHF. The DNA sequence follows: TGCGCCAGCAGCCGAGGTCAGTCGGCCTATAATTCACCCCTCCACTTT.